This T cell receptor beta chain was obtained from a study of blood T cell repertoires in COVID-19 (TCRdb year 2020). Regarding the research as a whole: Samples from collaborators originated in the United States, Italy and Spain and spanned both the acute and convalescent phases of COVID-19. The prospective study material was composed of cDNA or gDNA derived from T cells, B-cell-depleted T cells, or PBMCs. Deeply sampled blood TCRbeta repertoires from subjects exposed to, actively infected with, or recovered from COVID-19 were included in the dataset. The repertoires were released in a freely available public database meant as a resource for research on the immune response to SARS-CoV-2. The samples were drawn from two sources: the first 160 participants of the ongoing ImmuneRACE study, and 1,200 or so subjects contributed by 6 global collaborators. Sample metadata almost always included a de-identified subject ID, COVID-19 status, age in years and sex. Where available, HLA class I and class II types were obtained from metadata supplied by the sample provider rather than from assay-based typing.

In regard to this clone: No antigen is known for it. No qualities accompany the bases; no much larger clone lies one base away.

The research as a whole found: The amount of clinical and demographic metadata varied by source and participant and was provided uncurated.

Each collaborating institution followed its own protocols to collect whole blood in K2EDTA tubes. Collaborator samples were shipped for TCRbeta analysis as frozen whole blood, isolated PBMCs, or DNA extracted from either sample type. TCRbeta CDR3 regions were amplified from genomic DNA by means of the immunoSEQ Assay, a bias-controlled multiplex PCR. Turning to the authors' computational methods: The number of nucleated cells in each sample was estimated from the amplification of reference gene primers within the assay. To quantify the absolute abundance of each unique TCRbeta CDR3 rearrangement, sequence reads were collapsed and filtered. For each sample, productive Simpson clonality was calculated by taking the square root of Simpson's diversity index across productive rearrangements. Drawn from immuneACCESS, this table holds only the in-frame rearrangements with V and J called that TCRdb kept. Clones are partly lost; checked studies trace under half to an unresolved V gene and leave the rest unexplained. D and trimming come from the DNA, and the V and J calls and clone size come from that table. Here the sample has under 300,000 clones; 86% occur a single time. Jointly, the top ten make up roughly 5.8% of the sample.

Input material: peripheral blood. The clonotype comes from a man between 60 and 75 years old with acute or convalescent COVID-19.

The nucleotide sequence is TGTGCCAGCAGTTTAGATATCGGGGGTTTGAACACTGAAGCTTTCTTT. The encoded protein is CASSLDIGGLNTEAFF. Recombination connected TRBV27 to TRBJ1-1; matching of 5 bases hints at TRBD1 as the D gene. Relative to germline, V is 2 bases shorter and J is 0 bases shorter, with 13 bases between their ends. Inclusive of the bounding cysteine and phenylalanine, the CDR3 is 16 residues long. Only the CDR3 part of the read is kept: 48 bases, read in frame from the first base. For CDR1 and CDR2, the germline V gene (reference sequence) lists MNHEY and SMNVEV.